The sequence of this TCR beta chain was determined in a study of early T cells in non-severe SARS-CoV-2 infection. MiXCR, run by TCRdb on the 5' RACE reads, gives a single entry per CDR3 protein. The sample lists about 80,000 distinct CDR3 sequences; over 10% were seen once. CDR1 DFQATT and CDR2 SNEGSKA come from the germline V gene (reference sequence). This CDR3 is 13 amino acids long. V lost 0 bases and J 6 bases, leaving 9 bases between the germline ends. Sequenced input: whole blood. This sequence joins TRBV20-1 and TRBJ2-1; D is unclear. The origin of this receptor is an adult who was a healthcare worker with PCR-confirmed SARS-CoV-2 infection or an uninfected control (not recorded which). The CDR3 DNA reads as TGCAGTGCTAGAGATGGGAACTCCAATGAGCAGTTCTTC. Residues: CSARDGNSNEQFF.